The 10 T cell receptor beta chains given below trace back to one sample, sequenced in a study of a mutant IDH1 vaccine in newly diagnosed glioma. The method was immunoSEQ multiplex PCR; TCRdb's version includes in-frame clones alone and lacks a portion of them. Of 30,000 to 45,000 clones listed, over 70% were seen once; the top ten hold approximately 15%. The time point: week 11, during vaccination. It was 300 ug of mutant IDH1 20-mer peptide that made up each vaccine dose, given with topical imiquimod. Their specific antigens are unknown. This sample comprised peripheral blood mononuclear cells (PBMCs), obtained from a glioma patient whose treatment included an IDH1 peptide vaccine. Receptors were obtained from a woman in her twenties or thirties with glioma. Some clones in this sample may be carry-over from other donors' samples.

The gene calls are TRBV19 and TRBJ1-2, with D perhaps matching TRBD1 (5 bases). The germline gives CDR1 LNHDA, CDR2 SQIVND (reference sequence). V shed 6 bases and J shed 7 bases, with 24 bases lying between them. This CDR3 contains 16 residues. In DNA form, the CDR3 reads TGTGCCAGTAGGGATAGGGGACCGGGGAGATGGTGTGGCTACACCTTC. This sequence encodes CASRDRGPGRWCGYTF.

The V call is TRBV5-6, the J call TRBJ1-1; D may be TRBD1 (6 bases). The V gene lost 4 bases and the J gene lost 0 bases, with 16 bases spanning the gap. From germline, CDR1 is SGHDT and CDR2 YYEEEE. The CDR3 length is 16 residues. In DNA, the CDR3 is TGTGCCAGCAGCCCCGTACGGGGGCTGATGAACACTGAAGCTTTCTTT. It codes for CASSPVRGLMNTEAFF. Based on the CDR3 plus reference TRBV5-6 and TRBJ1-1, the full variable domain is DAGVTQSPTHLIKTRGQQVTLRCSPKSGHDTVSWYQQALGQGPQFIFQYYEEEERQRGNFPDRFSGHQFPNYSSELNVNALLLGDSALYLCASSPVRGLMNTEAFFGQGTRLTVV.

This clone has just a few counts. The rearrangement links TRBV29-1 to TRBJ1-1; TRBD1 aligns across 10 bases. The CDR3 is 11 residues long. CDR1 SQVTM and CDR2 ANQGSEA come from the germline V gene. After removal of 6 bases from V and 10 bases from J, the junction contained 5 bases not matched to a gene. CDR3 loop: CSVTGGGGAFF. The CDR3, as DNA: TGCAGCGTGACAGGGGGCGGTGGAGCTTTCTTT.

This chain uses TRBV19 with TRBJ2-5, with TRBD1 identical over 7 bases. CDR3 length equals 15 residues. With V trimmed by 3 bases and J by 5 bases, 9 bases remained unmatched. Germline values: CDR1 LNHDA, CDR2 SQIVND (reference sequence). The CDR3 spells CASSMVTGAGETQYF. CDR3 bases: TGTGCCAGTAGTATGGTAACAGGGGCTGGTGAGACCCAGTACTTC.

This clone was seen a few times. The chain has TRBV2 and TRBJ1-5, with TRBD1 matching over 8 bases. The CDR3 is made up of 14 amino acids. Trimming took 5 bases from V and 6 from J; bases not matched to a gene: 6. The germline V gene has CDR1 SNHLY and CDR2 FYNNEI. DNA of the CDR3: TGTGCCAGCAGTACACAGGGGGGTGGTCAGCCCCAGCATTTT. This gives the protein CASSTQGGGQPQHF.

J is TRBJ1-1 and V is TRBV10-3; TRBD1 agrees at 7 bases. The V segment lost 6 bases and the J segment 1 base; nucleotides outside the gene matches: 5. From germline, CDR1 is ENHRY and CDR2 SYGVKD. The CDR3 sequence is 14 residues long. The CDR3 loop reads CAISPGTANTEAFF. The CDR3 coding sequence is TGTGCCATCAGCCCCGGGACAGCGAACACTGAAGCTTTCTTT.

V usage is TRBV6-5 and J usage is TRBJ2-1; D gene ambiguous. CDR1 MNHEY and CDR2 SVGAGI come from the germline V gene. Trimming stripped 0 bases from V and 8 bases from J, with 8 bases between. The CDR3 length is 13 residues. CDR3 bases: TGTGCCAGCAGTTACTCGGGGAAGGATGAGCAGTTCTTC. Protein product: CASSYSGKDEQFF.

In its sample, this clone was seen a few times. The chain combines TRBV6-6 with TRBJ1-1; unclear D gene. The germline V gene encodes CDR1 MNHNY and CDR2 SVGAGI (reference sequence). This CDR3 is built from 13 residues. V was shortened by 0 bases and J by 6 bases, with 8 bases between the two germline ends. CDR3 nucleotide sequence: TGTGCCAGCAGTTACTCGAGCGGTTCTGAAGCTTTCTTT. Protein: CASSYSSGSEAFF.

The chain recombines TRBV6-6 with TRBJ2-7; TRBD2 agrees at 12 bases. J lost 3 bases, V lost 5 bases, and 8 bases had no gene match. The CDR3 consists of 16 residues. Germline V CDR1 and CDR2: MNHNY, SVGAGI (reference sequence). The CDR3 reads CASSPLAGGPHYEQYF. CDR3 nucleotide sequence: TGTGCCAGCAGTCCTCTAGCGGGAGGGCCTCACTACGAGCAGTACTTC.

The V and J genes are TRBV10-3 and TRBJ2-7; no clear D gene. The germline gives CDR1 ENHRY, CDR2 SYGVKD. The CDR3 is made up of 11 amino acids. V was clipped by 10 bases and J by 3 bases, with 10 bases between them. The DNA of the CDR3 is TGTGCCACTCAGGACGGCTACGAGCAGTACTTC. Its protein product is CATQDGYEQYF.